This TCR beta chain comes out of a study of T cells after yellow fever vaccination. Findings and caveats of the study: Highly abundant clonotypes carried over from the bulk population could end up in FACS-sorted repertoires as contaminants. Clonotypes found in both CD4 and CD8 compartments made up a small share. Researchers report a weaker secondary response that nonetheless peaked faster, day 5 versus 15.

About this clonotype itself: Its antigen remains unknown.

Each CDR3 protein is one row after TCRdb ran MiXCR on the 5' RACE reads. The sample has about 510,000 distinct CDR3 sequences, 21% seen once. Germline CDR1 reads ENHRY; CDR2 reads SYGVKD. V dropped 7 bases and J dropped 1; count of bases not matched to a gene: 9. The CDR3 sequence is 16 residues long. This chain connects TRBV10-3 to TRBJ2-3, with TRBD2 identical over 9 bases. This receptor was obtained from a man aged 18 to 29 who received the YFV17D yellow fever vaccine. Material: PBMCs, obtained about 20 days after the first yellow fever vaccination. The CDR3 region has the DNA TGTGCCATCACCGCCGTTTTAGCGGGGGGCACAGATACGCAGTATTTT. Translating gives CAITAVLAGGTDTQYF.